These T cell receptor beta chains were read from a single sample in a study of T cell responses to AZD1222 COVID-19 vaccine. The assay was immunoSEQ multiplex PCR, and TCRdb's table has in-frame clones only and misses some. This table holds about 110,000 clones, 87% found once. The source material was peripheral blood, sampled on day 0 of AZD1222 vaccination. The origin of the receptors is an adult in good health. Each CDR3 is given with its conserved first and last residue. The D gene is left open where the match is weak. Clone sizes are given selectively: once, few, many, or a class where the clone is expanded.

clone size,D gene,V gene,J gene,CDR3 DNA,CDR3 protein
-,-,TRBV27,TRBJ2-7,TGTGCCAGCCGCGGCCCTACCGAGCAGTACTTC,CASRGPTEQYF
-,-,TRBV18,TRBJ1-6,TGTGCCAGCTCATCAAGGGCTCGGGGGGATTCACCCCTCCACTTT,CASSSRARGDSPLHF
-,-,TRBV7-9,TRBJ1-2,TGTGCCAGCAGCTTAGAGGGGTTCAGGGGTTATGGCTACACCTTC,CASSLEGFRGYGYTF
-,-,TRBV18,TRBJ2-2,TGTGCCAGCTCACGTGCAAACACCGGGGAGCTGTTTTTT,CASSRANTGELFF
-,TRBD1,TRBV27,TRBJ1-1,TGTGCCAGCAGATACAGGGGGCCCACTGAAGCTTTCTTT,CASRYRGPTEAFF
-,-,TRBV5-6,TRBJ2-2,TGTGCCAGCAGCTTGTTCGGCTTAATGACGAACACCGGGGAGCTGTTTTTT,CASSLFGLMTNTGELFF
-,-,TRBV5-1,TRBJ2-3,TGCGCCAGCAGCTTGGAAGTTCAGGGGATAGATACGCAGTATTTT,CASSLEVQGIDTQYF
-,-,TRBV30,TRBJ2-7,TGTGCTTACAAGCCTGGCCAGGCGCCCGACGAGCAGTACTTC,CAYKPGQAPDEQYF
-,-,TRBV12-3/TRBV12-4,TRBJ1-1,TGTGCCAGCAGTTGGCCGGCGGGTGCTGAAGCTTTCTTT,CASSWPAGAEAFF
-,-,TRBV4-3,TRBJ2-7,TGCGCCAGCAGTCGATTTCGGGGCTACGAGCAGTACTTC,CASSRFRGYEQYF
-,TRBD1,TRBV6-1,TRBJ1-2,TGTGCCAGCAGTGATTGGACAGGGGCAAACTATGGCTACACCTTC,CASSDWTGANYGYTF
-,TRBD2,TRBV7-2,TRBJ2-2,TGTGCCAGCAGCTTACGATTTATTCCGGGGGGACACACCGGGGAGCTGTTTTTT,CASSLRFIPGGHTGELFF
-,-,TRBV12-3/TRBV12-4,TRBJ2-2,TGTGCCAGCAGTTTAGAGAACACCGGGGAGCTGTTTTTT,CASSLENTGELFF
-,-,TRBV7-2,TRBJ2-7,TGTGCCAGCAGAGATCTACTTTCCTACGAGCAGTACTTC,CASRDLLSYEQYF
-,-,TRBV27,TRBJ2-5,TGTGCCAGCAGTGGGACTCTCCAAGAGACCCAGTACTTC,CASSGTLQETQYF
-,-,TRBV27,TRBJ2-7,TGTGCCAGCAGTTCGGGGAGGAGCTCCTACGAGCAGTACTTC,CASSSGRSSYEQYF
-,TRBD1,TRBV15,TRBJ2-5,TGTGCCACCAGCAGGGACAGGGGTTTGGAGACCCAGTACTTC,CATSRDRGLETQYF
few,TRBD1,TRBV7-9,TRBJ2-7,TGTGCCAGCAGCTCGACAGGGTTCTACGAGCAGTACTTC,CASSSTGFYEQYF
-,-,TRBV6-2/TRBV6-3,TRBJ2-7,TGTGCCAGCAGCCCGGACCCAAGCTCCTACGAGCAGTACTTC,CASSPDPSSYEQYF
-,-,TRBV6-5,TRBJ1-5,TGTGCCAGCAGCTCATCGGGAGGCAATCAGCCCCAGCATTTT,CASSSSGGNQPQHF
-,-,TRBV10-3,TRBJ2-7,TGTGCCATCAGTGACCCGGACGGGCCGGGGGAGCAGTACTTC,CAISDPDGPGEQYF
-,-,TRBV12-3/TRBV12-4,TRBJ1-1,TGTGCCAGCAGTTTGGACACTGAAGCTTTCTTT,CASSLDTEAFF
once,-,TRBV24-1,TRBJ2-3,TGTGCCACCAGTGACTGGACGGGAAGCACAGATACGCAGTATTTT,CATSDWTGSTDTQYF
-,-,TRBV2,TRBJ1-3,TGTGCCAGCAGTGGGGTAGGAGGCTCTGGAAACACCATATATTTT,CASSGVGGSGNTIYF
-,-,TRBV27,TRBJ2-7,TGTGCCAGCTCTAGCTTTAGGAACTACGAGCAGTACTTC,CASSSFRNYEQYF
-,-,TRBV7-2,TRBJ2-3,TGTGCCAGCAGCCCTGCGCAGCGGGTCACAGATACGCAGTATTTT,CASSPAQRVTDTQYF
-,-,TRBV2,TRBJ1-1,TGTGCCAGCAGCCTCGGGTATATGAACACTGAAGCTTTCTTT,CASSLGYMNTEAFF
-,-,TRBV2,TRBJ2-5,TGTGCCAGCGGCTCCCTCGGGGAGACCCAGTACTTC,CASGSLGETQYF
-,TRBD1,TRBV20-1,TRBJ1-2,TGCAGTGCTAGTAGCTGGACAGGGGGCTATGGCTACACCTTC,CSASSWTGGYGYTF